This T cell receptor (beta chain) was sequenced during a study of control samples from healthy donors and cancer patients. Only in-frame clones appear in the TCRdb table, and some are missing; sequencing was by immunoSEQ multiplex PCR. The profile shows about 120,000 clones, about 87% of them singletons. The V end lost 6 bases, the J end lost 7 bases, and 21 bases lay between the germline ends. This CDR3 is 15 amino acids long. CDR1 and CDR2 from the germline V gene are ENHRY and SYGVKD. The sequencing input was blood. The chain employs TRBV10-3 and TRBJ2-5; either TRBD1 or TRBD2 may supply D (5 bases each). This receptor was identified in a man aged 35 to 55 in good health. The CDR3 is CAIRNGDQSLGTQYF. Here the CDR3 DNA reads TGTGCCATCAGGAATGGGGACCAATCCCTGGGGACCCAGTACTTC.